This T cell receptor (beta chain) was recorded in a study of CD8+ T cells in alopecia areata. As the sequencing template, cDNA was produced by extracting RNA and reverse transcribing it. Sequencing was performed with immunoSEQ multiplex PCR; in TCRdb, only in-frame clones are kept and a portion is missing. The data contain roughly 30,000 clones, 62% of them seen just once; the ten biggest clones take up roughly 18%. Lesional scalp tissue (obtained by punch biopsy) and peripheral blood were collected from alopecia areata patients. This clone showed up just a few times. The target antigen is unknown. CDR1 and CDR2 (germline): SNHLY, FYNNEI. The CDR3 runs to 15 residues. V shed 4 bases and J 3 bases; nucleotides not matched to a gene: 4. Whole-study findings and limits: Sequencing of scalp samples also includes resident alphabeta T cells from normal skin. Relative to normal scalp, lesional scalp, especially alopecia totalis/universalis, showed higher clonality.

V usage is TRBV2 and J usage is TRBJ2-3, with TRBD2 matching 10 bases. The sequence came from a human donor with alopecia areata. Sample: NKG2D-high CD8+ T cells sorted from blood. This chain's CDR3 is CASSAPAGGTDTQYF. CDR3 nucleotide sequence: TGTGCCAGCAGTGCTCCAGCGGGAGGGACAGATACGCAGTATTTT.